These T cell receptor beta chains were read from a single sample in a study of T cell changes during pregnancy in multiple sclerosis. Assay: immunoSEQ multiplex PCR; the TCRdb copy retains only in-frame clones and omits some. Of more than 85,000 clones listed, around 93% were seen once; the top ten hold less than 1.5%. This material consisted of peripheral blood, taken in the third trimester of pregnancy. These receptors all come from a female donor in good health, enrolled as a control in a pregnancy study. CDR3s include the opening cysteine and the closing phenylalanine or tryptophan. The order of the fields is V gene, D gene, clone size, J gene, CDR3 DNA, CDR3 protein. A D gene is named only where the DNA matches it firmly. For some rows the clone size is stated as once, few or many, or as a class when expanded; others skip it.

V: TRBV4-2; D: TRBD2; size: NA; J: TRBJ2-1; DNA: TGTGCCAGCAGCCCACGGGTACAGGGTGGTATCCTAGCGGGCCCCGGGGATGAGCAGTTCTTC; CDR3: CASSPRVQGGILAGPGDEQFF
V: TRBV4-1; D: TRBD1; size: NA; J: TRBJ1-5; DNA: TGCGCCAGCAGCCAAGACACCGGAGACAGGGGTGGCAATCAGCCCCAGCATTTT; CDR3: CASSQDTGDRGGNQPQHF
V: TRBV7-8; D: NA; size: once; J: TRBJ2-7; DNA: TGTGCCAGCAGCTTACTGGCGGAGAACTACGAGCAGTACTTC; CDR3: CASSLLAENYEQYF
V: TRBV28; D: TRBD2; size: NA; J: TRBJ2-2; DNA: TGTGCCAGCACCTGGGGTACTAGCGGTCCTACCGGGGAGCTGTTTTTT; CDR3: CASTWGTSGPTGELFF
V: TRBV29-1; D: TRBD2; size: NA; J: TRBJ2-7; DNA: TGCAGCGTTGAGAGTGGTTGGACTAGCGGGAATCAGTACGAGCAGTACTTC; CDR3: CSVESGWTSGNQYEQYF
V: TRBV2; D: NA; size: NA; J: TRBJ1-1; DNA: TGTGCCAGCAGTGAACCGGCGGGGGGAGAGTACACTGAAGCTTTCTTT; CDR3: CASSEPAGGEYTEAFF
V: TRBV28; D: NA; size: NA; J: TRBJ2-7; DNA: TGTGCCAGCAGCCCAACAGGGCTTAGCTCCTACGAGCAGTACTTC; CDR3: CASSPTGLSSYEQYF
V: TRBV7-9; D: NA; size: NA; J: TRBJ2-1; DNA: TGTGCCAGCAGCTTCCAAGCAGGTGAGCAGTTCTTC; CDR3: CASSFQAGEQFF
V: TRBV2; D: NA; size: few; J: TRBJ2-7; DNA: TGTGCCAGCAGTGAATCGGGTGGCTACGAGCAGTACTTC; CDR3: CASSESGGYEQYF
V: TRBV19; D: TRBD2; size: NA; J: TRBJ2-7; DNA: TGTGCCAGTAGTATAGGTGGCGGGAGGCAGTACGAGCAGTACTTC; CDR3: CASSIGGGRQYEQYF
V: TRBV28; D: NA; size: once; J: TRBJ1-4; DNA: TGTGCCAGCAGTTTATATGCCGGGGTGGGCGAAAAACTGTTTTTT; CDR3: CASSLYAGVGEKLFF
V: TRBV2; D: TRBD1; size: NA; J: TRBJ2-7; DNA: TGTGCCAAAGGACAGGGGGCAACCTACGAGCAGTACTTC; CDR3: CAKGQGATYEQYF
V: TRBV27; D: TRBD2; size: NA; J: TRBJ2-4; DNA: TGTGCCAGCACACCCGGGGGGGACATTCAGTACTTC; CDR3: CASTPGGDIQYF
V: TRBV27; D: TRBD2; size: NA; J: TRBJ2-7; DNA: TGTGCCAGCAGTTCTCTAGCGGGAGGATACGAGCAGTACTTC; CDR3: CASSSLAGGYEQYF
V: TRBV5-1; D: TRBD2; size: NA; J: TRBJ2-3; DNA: TGCGCCAGCAGCGCGGGGGGGGGACCCCGCACAGATACGCAGTATTTT; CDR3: CASSAGGGPRTDTQYF
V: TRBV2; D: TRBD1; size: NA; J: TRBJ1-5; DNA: TGTGCCAGCAGTACTGGGACAGTGAGTCAGCCCCAGCATTTT; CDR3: CASSTGTVSQPQHF
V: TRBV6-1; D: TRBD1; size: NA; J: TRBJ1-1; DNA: TGTGCCAGCAGTGAAAAGGGGGCGACTGAAGCTTTCTTT; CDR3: CASSEKGATEAFF
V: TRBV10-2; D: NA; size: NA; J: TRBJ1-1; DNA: TGCGCCAGCAGTGAAACAGGTTTCACTGAAGCTTTCTTT; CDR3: CASSETGFTEAFF
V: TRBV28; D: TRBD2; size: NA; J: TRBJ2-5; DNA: TGTGCCAGCAGTTTAGCGGGAGAGATGGAGACCCAGTACTTC; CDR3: CASSLAGEMETQYF
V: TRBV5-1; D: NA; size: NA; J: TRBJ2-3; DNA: TGCGCCAGCAGTCAGGGTTCATCCAGCCACACAGATACGCAGTATTTT; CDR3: CASSQGSSSHTDTQYF
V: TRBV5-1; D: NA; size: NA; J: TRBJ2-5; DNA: TGCGCCAGCAGCTTGGGGGCAGGGGAAGAGACCCAGTACTTC; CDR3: CASSLGAGEETQYF
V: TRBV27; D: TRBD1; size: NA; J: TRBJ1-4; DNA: TGTGCCAGCAGACCGACAGGGACTAATGAAAAACTGTTTTTT; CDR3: CASRPTGTNEKLFF
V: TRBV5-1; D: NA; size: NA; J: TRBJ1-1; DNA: TGCGCCAGCAGCTTGGTTGGGGGGGTAGGGAACACTGAAGCTTTCTTT; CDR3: CASSLVGGVGNTEAFF
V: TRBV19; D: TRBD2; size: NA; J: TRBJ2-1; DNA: TGTGCCAGTAGTATAGCTAGCGGCCTTTTACAGAATGAGCAGTTCTTC; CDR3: CASSIASGLLQNEQFF
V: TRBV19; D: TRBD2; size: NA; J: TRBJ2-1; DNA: TGTGCCAGTAGCCCGGGACTAGCGGGATATCATGAGCAGTTCTTC; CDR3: CASSPGLAGYHEQFF
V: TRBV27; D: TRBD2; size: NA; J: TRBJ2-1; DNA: TGTGCCAGCAGTTATTTAGGATCAGGGACTACGGGGGGCAATGAGCAGTTCTTC; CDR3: CASSYLGSGTTGGNEQFF
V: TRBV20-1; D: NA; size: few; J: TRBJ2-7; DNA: TGCAGTGGCCAGGGCAGCTACGAGCAGTACTTC; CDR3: CSGQGSYEQYF
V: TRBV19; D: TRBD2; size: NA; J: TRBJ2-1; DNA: TGTGCCAGTAGTATCTTTAGCGGGAGCTCCTACAATGAGCAGTTCTTC; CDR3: CASSIFSGSSYNEQFF
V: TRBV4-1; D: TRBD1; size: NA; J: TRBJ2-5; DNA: TGCGCCAGCAGCCGGGACAGGGGGCGGGAGACCCAGTACTTC; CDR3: CASSRDRGRETQYF
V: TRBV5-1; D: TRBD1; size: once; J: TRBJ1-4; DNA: TGCGCCAGCAGCCCCTTAGCCGGGACAGGGGATGAAAAACTGTTTTTT; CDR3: CASSPLAGTGDEKLFF
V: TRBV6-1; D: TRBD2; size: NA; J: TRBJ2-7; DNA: TGTGCCAGCAGTGTTCCCAGCGGGAGCTACGAGCAGTACTTC; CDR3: CASSVPSGSYEQYF
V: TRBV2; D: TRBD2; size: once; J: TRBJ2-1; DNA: TGTGCCAGCAGATACTTTGGGGGGGTCCACAATGAGCAGTTCTTC; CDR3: CASRYFGGVHNEQFF
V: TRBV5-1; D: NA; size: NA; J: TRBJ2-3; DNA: TGCGCCAGCAGCTTGGAACCCACTGTCATCACAGATACGCAGTATTTT; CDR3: CASSLEPTVITDTQYF
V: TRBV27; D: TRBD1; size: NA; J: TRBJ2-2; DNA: TGTGCCAGCAGTGGACCCGGACAGGGTGGGACCGGGGAGCTGTTTTTT; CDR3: CASSGPGQGGTGELFF
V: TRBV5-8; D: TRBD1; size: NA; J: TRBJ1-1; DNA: TGTGCCAGCAGCAGGGACAGTACTTATCGGACTGAAGCTTTCTTT; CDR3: CASSRDSTYRTEAFF
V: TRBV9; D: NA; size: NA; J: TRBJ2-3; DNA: TGTGCCAGCAGCGTAGGCGGTCTCAGCACAGATACGCAGTATTTT; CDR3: CASSVGGLSTDTQYF
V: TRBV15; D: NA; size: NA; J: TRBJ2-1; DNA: TGTGCCACCAGCAGAGATCTGGGAGTCTACAATGAGCAGTTCTTC; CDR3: CATSRDLGVYNEQFF
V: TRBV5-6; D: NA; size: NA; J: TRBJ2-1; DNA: TGTGCCAGCAGTAATACAGGGTTGGGCAATGAGCAGTTCTTC; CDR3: CASSNTGLGNEQFF
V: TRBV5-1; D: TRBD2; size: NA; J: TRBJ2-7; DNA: TGCGCCAGCAGCTTGGGGCCTGTCGGGACTAGCGGGTCCCAGCAGTACTTC; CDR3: CASSLGPVGTSGSQQYF
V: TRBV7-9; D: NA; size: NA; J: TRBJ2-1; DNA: TGTGCCAGCAGCTTAGCGGCGGGGGCAGGGAGAACCAATGAGCAGTTCTTC; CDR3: CASSLAAGAGRTNEQFF
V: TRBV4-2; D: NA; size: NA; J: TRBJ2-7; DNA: TGTGCCAGCAGCCAACTAGCGCTAGCCTACGAGCAGTACTTC; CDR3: CASSQLALAYEQYF
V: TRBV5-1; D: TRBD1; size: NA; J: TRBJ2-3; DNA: TGCGCCAGCAGCTCGTTTCCGGGACAGGGCACAGATACGCAGTATTTT; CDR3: CASSSFPGQGTDTQYF
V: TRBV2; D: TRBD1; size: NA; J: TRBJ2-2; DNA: TGTGCCAGCAATACACAGGGGGCAACGAACACCGGGGAGCTGTTTTTT; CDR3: CASNTQGATNTGELFF
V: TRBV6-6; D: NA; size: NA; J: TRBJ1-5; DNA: TGTGCCAGCAGTTACGGGGGCGAGGGGAGCAATCAGCCCCAGCATTTT; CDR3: CASSYGGEGSNQPQHF